This is a list of T cell receptor beta chains from one sample in a study of blood T cells in healthy people across ages. MiXCR was run by TCRdb on the 5' RACE reads, yielding one entry per CDR3 protein. There are around 1,000,000 distinct CDR3 sequences in the sample; 35% to 45% occur only once, and around 14% lies in the top ten. Sequencing used blood. The receptor source for this set is a man between 18 and 35 years old in good health. Each CDR3 is given with its conserved first and last residue. Fields, in order: CDR3 length, D gene, V gene, clone size, J gene, CDR3 protein, CDR3 DNA. The D gene is left open where the match is weak. Only some rows state a clone size, as once, few, many or a class for expanded clones.

11	-	TRBV29-1	few	TRBJ2-7	CSVVRSYEQYF	TGCAGCGTTGTTCGATCCTACGAGCAGTACTTC
15	TRBD2	TRBV19	-	TRBJ2-1	CASSALAGENNEQFF	TGTGCCAGTAGTGCCCTAGCGGGGGAGAACAATGAGCAGTTCTTC
13	-	TRBV10-3	few	TRBJ2-1	CAIRSSTANEQFF	TGTGCCATCAGGAGCTCTACTGCGAATGAGCAGTTCTTC
14	-	TRBV6-5	few	TRBJ1-5	CASSPGRGSQPQHF	TGTGCCAGCAGTCCCGGACGGGGCAGTCAGCCCCAGCATTTT
14	-	TRBV12-3/TRBV12-4	many	TRBJ2-7	CASSLSGAPWEQYF	TGTGCCAGCAGTTTATCGGGGGCCCCTTGGGAGCAGTACTTC
12	-	TRBV20-1	-	TRBJ1-6	CSAVEGNSPLHF	TGCAGTGCGGTAGAGGGTAATTCACCCCTCCACTTT
19	-	TRBV20-1	-	TRBJ1-5	CSARERFEGRGKYQQPQHF	TGCAGTGCTAGAGAGAGATTTGAGGGGAGGGGGAAATATCAGCAGCCCCAGCATTTT
18	-	TRBV3-1	-	TRBJ1-1	CASSHAGTGGRGNTEAFF	TGTGCCAGCAGCCACGCCGGAACTGGGGGCCGGGGGAACACTGAAGCTTTCTTT
13	-	TRBV9	-	TRBJ1-1	CASSPVGEGRAFF	TGTGCCAGCAGCCCCGTGGGGGAGGGGAGAGCTTTCTTT
17	TRBD1	TRBV4-1	-	TRBJ1-2	CASSQDRRGQGADSYTF	TGCGCCAGCAGCCAAGACCGCAGAGGACAGGGGGCAGATAGCTACACCTTC
15	TRBD1	TRBV27	-	TRBJ1-5	CASSSLHRGGQPQHF	TGTGCCAGCAGTTCCCTCCACAGGGGGGGCCAGCCCCAGCATTTT
14	TRBD2	TRBV7-2	few	TRBJ2-3	CASILAGVTDTQYF	TGTGCCAGCATACTAGCGGGGGTTACAGATACGCAGTATTTT
14	-	TRBV4-2	few	TRBJ2-1	CASSQGDRYNEQFF	TGTGCCAGCAGCCAAGGTGACAGATACAATGAGCAGTTCTTC
17	TRBD1	TRBV12-3/TRBV12-4	few	TRBJ1-2	CASSLALPQGGGYGYTF	TGTGCCAGCAGTTTAGCGTTACCACAGGGGGGAGGCTATGGCTACACCTTC
13	-	TRBV29-1	few	TRBJ1-2	CSVDIAESIGYTF	TGCAGCGTTGATATCGCGGAATCGATTGGCTACACCTTC
15	-	TRBV12-3/TRBV12-4	-	TRBJ2-7	CASSRGRPLSYEQYF	TGTGCCAGCAGTCGTGGGCGGCCCCTATCCTACGAGCAGTACTTC
14	-	TRBV2	-	TRBJ2-1	CASSAELPYNEQFF	TGTGCCAGCAGTGCAGAGCTACCCTACAATGAGCAGTTCTTC
14	TRBD1	TRBV28	many	TRBJ2-7	CASNKQGGLYEQYF	TGTGCCAGCAATAAACAGGGGGGACTCTACGAGCAGTACTTC
19	TRBD1	TRBV25-1	few	TRBJ1-5	CASSGGGSGTAYSNQPQHF	TGTGCCAGCAGTGGCGGGGGTTCCGGGACAGCCTATAGCAATCAGCCCCAGCATTTT
13	TRBD1	TRBV20-1	-	TRBJ1-6	CSASGTDNSPPHF	TGCAGTGCTAGTGGGACAGATAATTCACCCCCCCACTTT
15	-	TRBV4-3	-	TRBJ2-3	CASSQMGVLTDKQYF	TGCGCCAGCAGCCAAATGGGGGTCCTCACAGATAAGCAGTATTTT
15	TRBD1	TRBV10-3	-	TRBJ1-4	CAISGTGLGVEKLFF	TGTGCCATCAGCGGGACAGGCCTGGGGGTCGAAAAACTGTTTTTT